Listed below are T cell receptor beta chains from one sample, sequenced in a study of T cell responses to AZD1222 COVID-19 vaccine. The data were produced by immunoSEQ multiplex PCR, yet TCRdb's version contains in-frame clones alone and is incomplete. The table lists more than 150,000 clones, over 80% of them singletons, with 5% to 7.5% in the top ten. The sequencing used peripheral blood, collected on day 0 of AZD1222 vaccination. The receptors shown here come from an adult in good health. CDR3s include the opening cysteine and the closing phenylalanine or tryptophan. Fields, in order: CDR3 length, V gene, clone size, J gene, D gene, CDR3 DNA, CDR3 protein. D genes are given only for firm matches. Part of the rows lack a size; the others show once, few, many or a class for expanded clones.

>16|TRBV23-1|once|TRBJ1-6|TRBD1
TGCGCCAGGACAGGGGGCGCTGGTAGGCATAATTCACCCCTCCACTTT
CARTGGAGRHNSPLHF
>13|TRBV12-3/TRBV12-4|NA|TRBJ1-5|NA
TGTGCCAGCAGTTTTAGGGGCAATCAGCCCCAGCATTTT
CASSFRGNQPQHF
>12|TRBV29-1|NA|TRBJ1-2|NA
TGCAGCGTTCCCTCCCTCGGGGGAGGCTACACCTTC
CSVPSLGGGYTF
>15|TRBV6-5|NA|TRBJ1-2|TRBD1
TGTGCCAGCAGTACAACCCCTGACAGGGGGCCCGGCTACACCTTC
CASSTTPDRGPGYTF
>11|TRBV3-1/TRBV3-2|NA|TRBJ2-7|NA
TGTGCCAGCAGCCAAGAACGAGCGCAGTACTTC
CASSQERAQYF
>12|TRBV10-1|NA|TRBJ2-7|NA
TGCGCCAGCAGTCAGAACTCCTACGAGCAGTACTTC
CASSQNSYEQYF
>14|TRBV4-1|few|TRBJ2-5|NA
TGCGCCAGCAGCCAAGAGGTACTAGTCGGGACCCAGTACTTC
CASSQEVLVGTQYF
>15|TRBV6-5|few|TRBJ1-2|TRBD1
TGTGCCAGCCGGCAGTTGGAGGGGGCGCGATATGGCTACACCTTC
CASRQLEGARYGYTF
>14|TRBV6-5|NA|TRBJ1-2|NA
TGTGCCAGCCGACAACCCGACGGGGATTATGGCTACACCTTC
CASRQPDGDYGYTF
>12|TRBV7-9|NA|TRBJ1-2|NA
TGTGCCAGCAGTTCAGTCAGGGGTGGCTACACCTTC
CASSSVRGGYTF
>16|TRBV18|once|TRBJ2-7|TRBD2
TGTGCCAGCTCACCGCGGGCTAGCGGGGCTTCCTACGAGCAGTACTTC
CASSPRASGASYEQYF
>13|TRBV30|NA|TRBJ2-1|NA
TGTGCCTGGAATCGCCGCCTTTACAATGAGCAGTTCTTC
CAWNRRLYNEQFF
>16|TRBV5-1|NA|TRBJ2-1|NA
TGCGCCAGCAGCTTGGGTCTACAAGGAGGGTCCAATGAGCAGTTCTTC
CASSLGLQGGSNEQFF
>15|TRBV25-1|NA|TRBJ2-1|NA
TGTGCCAGCAGTGACGAGGGGGGGCGTTACAATGAGCAGTTCTTC
CASSDEGGRYNEQFF
>16|TRBV7-9|NA|TRBJ1-2|NA
TGTGCCAGCAGCTTAGGTGGTGTTCCCAAGGAGCGTGGCTACACCTTC
CASSLGGVPKERGYTF
>15|TRBV6-5|NA|TRBJ2-3|TRBD2
TGTGCCAGCAGACCGGGACTAGCGGGAGCAGATACGCAGTATTTT
CASRPGLAGADTQYF
>17|TRBV24-1|NA|TRBJ1-5|TRBD1
TGTGCCACCAGTGACTCAGGGGGAGATTCATGGGATCAGCCCCAGCATTTT
CATSDSGGDSWDQPQHF
>14|TRBV28|NA|TRBJ1-2|NA
TGTGCCAGCAAATCGTGGTCGGGTAACTATGGCTACACCTTC
CASKSWSGNYGYTF
>14|TRBV28|NA|TRBJ2-1|TRBD1
TGTGCCAGCAGGGGATCGGACAGGGACAATGAGCAGTTCTTC
CASRGSDRDNEQFF
>14|TRBV10-3|NA|TRBJ1-5|NA
TGTGCCATCGGTCAAGCCGTCGACAATCAGCCCCAGCATTTT
CAIGQAVDNQPQHF
>13|TRBV28|NA|TRBJ1-1|TRBD1
TGTGCCAGCAGTGGACAGGGGAACACTGAAGCTTTCTTT
CASSGQGNTEAFF
>14|TRBV28|NA|TRBJ2-5|NA
TGTGCCAGCATTTCGGGGGCGTACCAAGAGACCCAGTACTTC
CASISGAYQETQYF
>16|TRBV28|NA|TRBJ1-5|NA
TGTGCCAGCAGTTCGCGACAGGCGATAAGCAATCAGCCCCAGCATTTT
CASSSRQAISNQPQHF